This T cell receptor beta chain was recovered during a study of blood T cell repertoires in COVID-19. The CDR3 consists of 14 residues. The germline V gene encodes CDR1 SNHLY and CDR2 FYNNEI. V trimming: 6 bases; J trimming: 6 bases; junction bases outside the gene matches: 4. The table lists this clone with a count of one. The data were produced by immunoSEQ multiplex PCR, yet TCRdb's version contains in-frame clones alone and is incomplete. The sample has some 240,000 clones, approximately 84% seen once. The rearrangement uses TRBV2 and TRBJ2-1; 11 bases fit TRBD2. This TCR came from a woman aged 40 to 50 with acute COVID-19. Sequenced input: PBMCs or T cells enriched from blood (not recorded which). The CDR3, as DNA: TGTGCCAGCAGCCGGACTAGCGGGCGCAATGAGCAGTTCTTC. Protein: CASSRTSGRNEQFF.